The T cell receptor beta chain under discussion was sequenced for a study of T cells in Graves' hyperthyroidism and ophthalmopathy. About the research overall: Specimen type is peripheral blood, collected at initial diagnosis prior to any treatment.

Out of approximately 9.9 ml of fresh peripheral blood came the PBMCs. The source material, RNA transcripts, was used to amplify TCR beta CDR3 regions. The HTBI primer set was used in a first-round RT-PCR of the TCR CDR3. TCRdb ran MiXCR on the multiplex PCR reads and lists one entry per CDR3 protein. The repertoire has hundreds of thousands of distinct CDR3 sequences, roughly a sixth of them found once; the top ten carry around 17%. The germline V gene has CDR1 MNHEY and CDR2 SMNVEV (reference sequence). V gave up 1 base and J gave up 0 bases, with 12 bases separating them. The CDR3 runs to 16 residues.

The receptor's source is a woman aged 45-65 years with Graves' hyperthyroidism that later progressed to Graves' ophthalmopathy. The chain recombines TRBV27 with TRBJ1-1, with D possibly matching TRBD1 (5 bases). The sample taken for sequencing was blood. For the CDR3, the DNA is TGTGCCAGCAGTTTATTTTGGGGCGCGGTGAACACTGAAGCTTTCTTT. It codes for CASSLFWGAVNTEAFF.